This is a list of T cell receptor beta chains from one sample in a study of T cell changes during pregnancy in multiple sclerosis. Generated by immunoSEQ multiplex PCR, the TCRdb table keeps only in-frame clones and is missing some. The sample consists of around 36,000 clones, roughly nine tenths of them appearing once. This material consisted of peripheral blood, taken before pregnancy. The receptors originated from a female donor with multiple sclerosis, enrolled in a pregnancy study. The CDR3 runs from the conserved cysteine through the conserved F or W. D genes are given only for firm matches. A row's size may be missing; if present it is once, few, many or a size class.

CDR3aa | CDR3nt | d_gene | v_gene | abundance | j_gene
CASSRRIDTQYF | TGTGCCAGTAGTCGGCGGATAGATACGCAGTATTTT | - | TRBV19 | - | TRBJ2-3
CASSEVWGEFNEQFF | TGTGCCAGCAGCGAGGTTTGGGGGGAGTTCAATGAGCAGTTCTTC | - | TRBV9 | - | TRBJ2-1
CASSPLAETNTDTQYF | TGTGCCAGCTCACCATTAGCGGAGACAAACACAGATACGCAGTATTTT | - | TRBV18 | - | TRBJ2-3
CASSLTQREVREQFF | TGTGCCAGCAGCTTGACCCAGCGGGAGGTTCGAGAGCAGTTCTTC | TRBD2 | TRBV13 | - | TRBJ2-1
CASSPEAGGPGYTQYF | TGTGCCAGCAGCCCCGAGGCGGGAGGGCCGGGTTATACGCAGTATTTT | TRBD2 | TRBV11-3 | - | TRBJ2-3
CASSRTLSSYNEQFF | TGTGCCAGCAGCCGGACTTTAAGCTCCTACAATGAGCAGTTCTTC | - | TRBV25-1 | - | TRBJ2-1
CASSWGGRFYEQYF | TGTGCCAGCAGTTGGGGCGGGAGGTTCTACGAGCAGTACTTC | TRBD2 | TRBV5-4 | - | TRBJ2-7
CASSQGIGTEAFF | TGTGCCAGCAGTCAGGGAATCGGGACTGAAGCTTTCTTT | - | TRBV2 | - | TRBJ1-1
CASSLSWQINEKLFF | TGTGCCAGCAGTTTATCATGGCAGATTAATGAAAAACTGTTTTTT | - | TRBV27 | - | TRBJ1-4
CASSLGWWALTYEQYF | TGCGCCAGCAGCTTGGGGTGGTGGGCCTTAACCTACGAGCAGTACTTC | - | TRBV5-1 | - | TRBJ2-7
CASSPLPRNTEAFF | TGTGCCAGCTCACCACTCCCCAGGAACACTGAAGCTTTCTTT | - | TRBV18 | - | TRBJ1-1
CASSDSGLAGVRLRF | TGTGCCAGCAGTGACTCCGGACTAGCGGGAGTGAGATTACGTTTC | TRBD2 | TRBV25-1 | once | TRBJ2-7
CASSRREYNNEQFF | TGTGCCAGCAGCCGGCGGGAGTATAACAATGAGCAGTTCTTC | TRBD2 | TRBV7-8 | once | TRBJ2-1
CSVEVGGLETQYF | TGCAGCGTTGAGGTGGGGGGGTTAGAGACCCAGTACTTC | TRBD2 | TRBV29-1 | - | TRBJ2-5
CASSAGSSGANEQFF | TGTGCCAGCAGCGCGGGCTCTAGCGGAGCCAATGAGCAGTTCTTC | TRBD2 | TRBV9 | - | TRBJ2-1
CASSLQGNTEAFF | TGTGCCAGCAGCTTACAGGGGAACACTGAAGCTTTCTTT | - | TRBV13 | - | TRBJ1-1
CASSQVYGVPEKLFF | TGCGCCAGCAGCCAAGTTTACGGGGTCCCTGAAAAACTGTTTTTT | - | TRBV4-3 | - | TRBJ1-4
CASSPTTANTGELFF | TGTGCCAGCAGCCCGACTACTGCGAACACCGGGGAGCTGTTTTTT | - | TRBV6-6 | - | TRBJ2-2
CASSSTGNWDSNQPQHF | TGTGCCAGCAGCTCCACAGGGAACTGGGATAGCAATCAGCCCCAGCATTTT | - | TRBV5-6 | - | TRBJ1-5
CASTQGRAVGGYTF | TGTGCCAGCACCCAGGGCAGGGCGGTCGGTGGCTACACCTTC | - | TRBV13 | - | TRBJ1-2
CASSQPDRGLNEKLFF | TGCGCCAGCAGTCAACCCGACAGGGGCCTGAATGAAAAACTGTTTTTT | TRBD1 | TRBV23-1 | - | TRBJ1-4
CSVGADSSGRAGETQYF | TGCAGCGTTGGGGCGGATTCGAGCGGGAGGGCGGGAGAGACCCAGTACTTC | TRBD2 | TRBV29-1 | - | TRBJ2-5
CASSTSGRGRNEQFF | TGTGCCAGCAGCACTAGCGGGAGGGGACGCAATGAGCAGTTCTTC | TRBD2 | TRBV28 | - | TRBJ2-1
CASSSGQGVTEAFF | TGTGCCAGCAGCTCGGGACAGGGGGTTACTGAAGCTTTCTTT | TRBD1 | TRBV7-2 | - | TRBJ1-1
CASSQAHRQNNEKLFF | TGCGCCAGCAGCCAAGCCCATAGACAGAATAATGAAAAACTGTTTTTT | - | TRBV4-1 | - | TRBJ1-4
CASREGQGKRSNQPQHF | TGTGCCAGCAGGGAAGGACAGGGAAAGAGAAGCAATCAGCCCCAGCATTTT | TRBD1 | TRBV2 | - | TRBJ1-5
CASSSLKTGNYGYTF | TGTGCCAGCAGTTCACTCAAGACAGGGAACTATGGCTACACCTTC | TRBD1 | TRBV28 | - | TRBJ1-2
CASSSRAPNTEAFF | TGTGCCAGCTCCTCGAGGGCGCCGAACACTGAAGCTTTCTTT | - | TRBV18 | - | TRBJ1-1
CTSPGTGGNQPQHF | TGCACCAGCCCCGGAACAGGGGGCAATCAGCCCCAGCATTTT | - | TRBV1 | - | TRBJ1-5
CASSARGTGEAFF | TGTGCCAGCAGTGCGAGGGGGACAGGTGAAGCTTTCTTT | TRBD1 | TRBV28 | - | TRBJ1-1
CASSLAGQGINQPQHF | TGTGCCAGCAGCTTGGCAGGACAGGGTATAAACCAGCCCCAGCATTTT | TRBD1 | TRBV5-6 | - | TRBJ1-5
CASSSRTGHDEQYF | TGTGCCAGCTCAAGCCGGACAGGGCACGACGAGCAGTACTTC | TRBD1 | TRBV18 | - | TRBJ2-7
CASSFTAAGANVLTF | TGTGCCAGCAGTTTTACAGCCGCTGGGGCCAACGTCCTGACTTTC | - | TRBV27 | - | TRBJ2-6
CASSILNTEAFF | TGTGCCAGCAGCATATTGAACACTGAAGCTTTCTTT | - | TRBV11-2 | - | TRBJ1-1
CASREAGTGSYEQYF | TGCGCCAGCAGGGAGGCCGGGACAGGGTCGTACGAGCAGTACTTC | TRBD1 | TRBV10-1 | - | TRBJ2-7
CASSEKAVVSYEQYF | TGTGCCAGCAGTGAAAAGGCGGTCGTCTCCTACGAGCAGTACTTC | - | TRBV6-1 | - | TRBJ2-7
CASTRLAGSQETQYF | TGTGCCAGCACCCGACTAGCGGGCAGCCAAGAGACCCAGTACTTC | TRBD2 | TRBV2 | - | TRBJ2-5
CASRGPGQGFHEQYF | TGTGCCAGCAGGGGCCCGGGACAGGGGTTCCACGAGCAGTACTTC | TRBD1 | TRBV28 | - | TRBJ2-7
CASSPRTAGAGIQYF | TGTGCCAGCAGCCCCCGGACTGCCGGCGCGGGCATTCAGTACTTC | - | TRBV7-2 | - | TRBJ2-4
CASSGQMNTEAFF | TGTGCCAGCAGCGGACAGATGAACACTGAAGCTTTCTTT | - | TRBV6-1 | - | TRBJ1-1
CASSQDWARVNTEAFF | TGCGCCAGCAGCCAAGATTGGGCCAGAGTGAACACTGAAGCTTTCTTT | - | TRBV4-3 | - | TRBJ1-1
CASSVVGGTQYF | TGTGCCAGCAGCGTAGTCGGGGGGACCCAGTACTTC | - | TRBV9 | - | TRBJ2-5
CASSEPPSPSDTQYF | TGTGCCAGCAGTGAACCCCCCTCCCCCTCAGATACGCAGTATTTT | - | TRBV6-1 | - | TRBJ2-3
CASSPRGGREAKNIQYF | TGTGCCAGCTCACCACGGGGGGGGCGAGAAGCCAAAAACATTCAGTACTTC | - | TRBV18 | - | TRBJ2-4
CASSSGTYNEQFF | TGCGCCAGCAGTTCCGGGACCTACAATGAGCAGTTCTTC | - | TRBV5-1 | - | TRBJ2-1
CASSVIQKIAKNIQYF | TGTGCCAGCAGCGTTATACAGAAAATAGCCAAAAACATTCAGTACTTC | - | TRBV21-1 | - | TRBJ2-4
CASSLPGGQMGGYTF | TGTGCCAGCAGCTTGCCCGGGGGACAGATGGGTGGCTACACCTTC | TRBD1 | TRBV5-6 | - | TRBJ1-2
CASSSLRLEETQYF | TGTGCCAGCAGTTCGTTGAGACTTGAAGAGACCCAGTACTTC | - | TRBV27 | - | TRBJ2-5